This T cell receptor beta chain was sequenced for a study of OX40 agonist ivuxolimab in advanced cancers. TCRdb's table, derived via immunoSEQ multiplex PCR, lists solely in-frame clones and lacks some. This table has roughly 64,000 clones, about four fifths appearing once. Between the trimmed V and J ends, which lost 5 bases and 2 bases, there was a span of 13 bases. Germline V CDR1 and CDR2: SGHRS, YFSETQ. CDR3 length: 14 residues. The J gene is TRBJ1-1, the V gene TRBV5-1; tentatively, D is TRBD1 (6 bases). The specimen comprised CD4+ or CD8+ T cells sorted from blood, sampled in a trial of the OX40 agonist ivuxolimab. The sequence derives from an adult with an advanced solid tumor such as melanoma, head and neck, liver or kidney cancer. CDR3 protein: CASRKQGSNTEAFF. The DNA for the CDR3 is TGCGCCAGCAGAAAACAGGGTTCCAACACTGAAGCTTTCTTT.